The 25 T cell receptor beta chains below all came from one sample that was sequenced in a study of T cell changes during pregnancy in multiple sclerosis. Repertoires were generated with immunoSEQ multiplex PCR, while TCRdb's copy carries only in-frame clones and drops some. The sample shows over 70,000 clones, 85% to 95% of them seen only once. The source was peripheral blood, collected in the third trimester of pregnancy. The source is a female donor with multiple sclerosis, enrolled in a pregnancy study.

The V gene is TRBV9, the J gene TRBJ2-6, with D maybe TRBD1 (5 bases). This CDR3 comprises 15 residues. Trimming shortened V by 0 bases and J by 3 bases, and 7 bases separated the two germline ends. Per the germline V gene, CDR1 is SGDLS and CDR2 is YYNGEE. The CDR3 coding sequence is TGTGCCAGCAGCGTAGATAGGGGTGGGGCCAACGTCCTGACTTTC. Translation: CASSVDRGGANVLTF.

This chain connects TRBV5-1 to TRBJ2-5, with a possible D match to TRBD2 (5 bases). Germline V CDR1 and CDR2: SGHRS, YFSETQ. The CDR3 totals 13 residues. V dropped 4 bases and J dropped 5 bases, with 12 bases sitting between them. The CDR3 reads CASSRGGQETQYF. In DNA, the CDR3 is TGCGCCAGCAGCCGGGGTGGGCAGGAGACCCAGTACTTC.

This rearrangement joins TRBV2 to TRBJ2-5; 10 bases match TRBD2. Germline lookup yields CDR1 SNHLY and CDR2 FYNNEI. CDR3 length equals 15 residues. Unmatched junction bases numbered 7, after V lost 3 bases and J lost 6 bases. The CDR3: CASSDLAGAGKTQYF. The CDR3 bases are TGTGCCAGCAGTGATCTAGCGGGAGCGGGGAAGACCCAGTACTTC. Full variable domain (missing parts from reference TRBV2 and TRBJ2-5): EPEVTQTPSHQVTQMGQEVILRCVPISNHLYFYWYRQILGQKVEFLVSFYNNEISEKSEIFDDQFSVERPDGSNFTLKIRSTKLEDSAMYFCASSDLAGAGKTQYFGPGTRLLVL.

The J gene is TRBJ2-2, the V gene TRBV14; D might be TRBD2 (6 bases). CDR1 SGHDN and CDR2 FVKESK come from the germline V gene. This CDR3 is 16 amino acids long. V lost 2 bases and J lost 5, with 15 bases in between. The DNA for the CDR3 is TGTGCCAGCAGCCAATCCATCTTGGGGAGGACCGGGGAGCTGTTTTTT. Protein: CASSQSILGRTGELFF.

This chain uses TRBV28 with TRBJ1-1; 8 bases are shared with TRBD1. This CDR3 has 14 amino acids. CDR1 and CDR2 from the germline V gene are MDHEN and SYDVKM. Trimming at V came to 3 bases and at J to 5 bases, leaving 5 bases not matched to a gene. CDR3 sequence (DNA): TGTGCCAGCAGTTTCAGGGGGCGAGGGACTGAAGCTTTCTTT. Its protein is CASSFRGRGTEAFF.

V and J are TRBV28 and TRBJ1-2, with 8 bases that match TRBD1. Per the germline V gene, CDR1 is MDHEN and CDR2 is SYDVKM. The trim removed 3 bases at V and 4 bases at J, leaving 1 base unmatched. CDR3 length: 13 amino acids. CDR3 coding DNA: TGTGCCAGCAGTTTGGGACAGGTCTATGGCTACACCTTC. Translation gives CASSLGQVYGYTF.

The CDR3 DNA is TGCGCCAGCAGCTCGAGACCTAGGACTAGCGGGCCCAGCTCCTACAATGAGCAGTTCTTC. It codes for CASSSRPRTSGPSSYNEQFF. This rearrangement joins TRBV5-1 to TRBJ2-1, with 11 bases lining up with TRBD2. J gave up 0 bases and V 3 bases, and 14 bases lay outside the gene matches. The CDR3 spans 20 residues. The germline gives CDR1 SGHRS, CDR2 YFSETQ.

The chain uses TRBV5-8 and TRBJ1-5, with D unresolved. With 4 bases removed from V and 1 base from J, the gap between germline ends came to 3 bases. Germline CDR1 SGHTS, CDR2 YDEGEE. CDR3 size: 12 residues. This chain's CDR3 is CASSRSNQPQHF. The CDR3 DNA reads TGTGCCAGCAGCCGGAGCAATCAGCCCCAGCATTTT.

The chain combines TRBV18 with TRBJ2-1, with no clear D. The CDR3 loop spans 16 amino acids. With 2 bases removed from V and 0 bases from J, the gap between germline ends came to 11 bases. Germline V gene lookup returns CDR1 KGHSH and CDR2 LQKENI. The CDR3 is CASSPTRVFSYNEQFF. DNA for the CDR3: TGTGCCAGCTCACCAACGCGTGTGTTCTCCTACAATGAGCAGTTCTTC.

V gene TRBV28 combines with J gene TRBJ2-3, with 7 bases that match TRBD1. V trimming: 2 bases; J trimming: 6 bases; junction bases outside the gene matches: 8. The CDR3 extends over 15 amino acids. CDR1 MDHEN and CDR2 SYDVKM come from the germline V gene. CDR3 bases: TGTGCCAGCAGTTTAGGGACAGTACAGCGGGATACGCAGTATTTT. The encoded protein is CASSLGTVQRDTQYF.

CDR3 protein: CASSLVAAGTGELFF. CDR3 nucleotides: TGCGCCAGCAGCTTGGTCGCGGCGGGGACCGGGGAGCTGTTTTTT. The chain is built from TRBV5-1 and TRBJ2-2; maybe TRBD2 (6 bases). This CDR3 has 15 residues. The V gene's germline CDR1 is SGHRS and CDR2 YFSETQ. V was shortened by 0 bases and J by 5 bases, with 11 bases between the two germline ends.

The V and J genes are TRBV25-1 and TRBJ2-1; 10 nucleotides match TRBD2. With 5 bases clipped from V and 7 bases from J, the junction kept 11 bases outside the gene matches. CDR3 size: 16 residues. Germline-derived CDR1 and CDR2 are MGHDK and SYGVNS. The CDR3 region has the DNA TGTGCCAGCAGTCGGGCTAGCGGGAGTGTGAGGAATGAGCAGTTCTTC. This encodes CASSRASGSVRNEQFF.

The chain recombines TRBV30 with TRBJ1-5, with 8 bases matching TRBD1. Germline lookup yields CDR1 GTSNPN and CDR2 SVGIG (reference sequence). The trim removed 4 bases at V and 5 bases at J, leaving 4 bases unmatched. There are 13 residues in the CDR3. CDR3 sequence (DNA): TGTGCCTGGACAGGGGGCCCAGATCAGCCCCAGCATTTT. Translating gives CAWTGGPDQPQHF.

The chain uses TRBV19 and TRBJ2-7; TRBD2 matches at 14 bases. This CDR3 comprises 15 residues. J gave up 3 bases and V 6 bases, and 4 bases lay outside the gene matches. The germline gives CDR1 LNHDA, CDR2 SQIVND (reference sequence). CDR3: CASSRLAGGRYEQYF. CDR3 coding DNA: TGTGCCAGTAGCCGACTAGCGGGAGGGCGCTACGAGCAGTACTTC.

The V gene is TRBV5-8, the J gene TRBJ2-7, with a tentative D call TRBD2 (6 bases). This CDR3 is 15 amino acids long. The germline V gene encodes CDR1 SGHTS and CDR2 YDEGEE. V lost 5 bases and J 1 base, leaving 16 bases between the germline ends. The CDR3 loop reads CASSPWAGSSYEQYF. The CDR3 nucleotides read TGTGCCAGCAGTCCCTGGGCGGGATCTTCCTACGAGCAGTACTTC.

On this clone itself: Germline and junction disagree at one end, which may indicate a read error. The V gene is TRBV7-8, the J gene TRBJ2-4; D not resolved. The germline V gene encodes CDR1 SGHVS and CDR2 FQNEAQ. There are 16 residues in the CDR3. The chain's CDR3 is CTSSLGTSLAKNIQYF. CDR3 nucleotides: TGTACCAGCAGCTTAGGTACTTCCCTAGCCAAAAACATTCAGTACTTC.

The chain is built from TRBV7-8 and TRBJ2-7; 7 nucleotides align to TRBD2. With V trimmed by 5 bases and J by 3 bases, 4 bases remained unmatched. Germline-derived CDR1 and CDR2 are SGHVS and FQNEAQ. The CDR3 is 13 amino acids. In DNA, the CDR3 is TGTGCCAGCAGCCTCGGGAGGCTCTACGAGCAGTACTTC. Translation gives CASSLGRLYEQYF.

J is TRBJ2-3 and V is TRBV5-6; maybe TRBD1 (5 bases). Germline V gives CDR1 SGHDT, CDR2 YYEEEE. The CDR3 covers 15 residues. V shed 5 bases and J shed 4 bases, with 17 bases lying between them. CDR3 coding DNA: TGTGCCAGCAGGCCGGGCCCGGTCAGGGCAGATACGCAGTATTTT. Translated: CASRPGPVRADTQYF.

Only one count was recorded for this clone. The chain joins TRBV6-6 to TRBJ1-5; D not resolved. V lost 6 bases and J 0 bases, leaving 6 bases between the germline ends. Germline V gives CDR1 MNHNY, CDR2 SVGAGI (reference sequence). The CDR3 length is 13 residues. The CDR3 DNA is TGTGCCAGCAGCTCTATTAGCAATCAGCCCCAGCATTTT. The encoded protein is CASSSISNQPQHF.

The chain's CDR3 is CAQRRSGANEQFF. Written as DNA, the CDR3 is TGTGCCCAAAGGCGGAGCGGCGCCAATGAGCAGTTCTTC. This sequence joins TRBV30 and TRBJ2-1; weak D call: TRBD2 (5 bases). This CDR3 has 13 residues. Per germline, CDR1 GTSNPN and CDR2 SVGIG (reference sequence). Trimming removed 8 bases from V and 6 bases from J, with 17 bases in between. The full variable domain, rest sourced from reference TRBV30 and TRBJ2-1, is SQTIHQWPATLVQPVGSPLSLECTVEGTSNPNLYWYRQAAGRGLQLLFYSVGIGQISSEVPQNLSASRPQDRQFILSSKKLLLSDSGFYLCAQRRSGANEQFFGPGTRLTVL.

The genes are TRBV28 and TRBJ2-5, with D tentatively TRBD2 (5 bases). The V end lost 8 bases, the J end lost 2 bases, and 18 bases lay between the germline ends. The CDR3 spans 15 residues. In germline, CDR1 is MDHEN, CDR2 SYDVKM. CDR3 in amino acids: CASCRWEFGQETQYF. The CDR3 DNA sequence: TGTGCCAGCTGTCGTTGGGAGTTCGGGCAAGAGACCCAGTACTTC.

The rearrangement uses TRBV28 and TRBJ2-7; TRBD1 matches 10 bases. This CDR3 region has 14 residues. CDR1 MDHEN and CDR2 SYDVKM come from the germline V gene. V lost 6 bases and J lost 4; bases outside the gene matches: 6. The CDR3 spells CASRSTGGGYEQYF. The CDR3 coding sequence is TGTGCCAGCAGATCGACAGGGGGCGGGTACGAGCAGTACTTC.

The chain couples TRBV28 to TRBJ2-1; D ambiguous. The CDR3 sequence is 12 residues long. V lost 3 bases and J lost 10, with 10 bases in between. Germline loops: CDR1 MDHEN, CDR2 SYDVKM. The DNA of the CDR3 is TGTGCCAGCAGTTTCTCAGGTTTCGAGCAGTTCTTC. It codes for CASSFSGFEQFF.

The chain links TRBV19 to TRBJ2-1; TRBD2 aligns across 11 bases. V shed 3 bases and J 0 bases; nucleotides not matched to a gene: 10. Per the germline V gene, CDR1 is LNHDA and CDR2 is SQIVND (reference sequence). The CDR3 spans 19 residues. CDR3 sequence: CASSIYLAGGLSSYNEQFF. The CDR3 DNA follows: TGTGCCAGTAGTATTTACCTAGCGGGAGGCCTAAGCTCCTACAATGAGCAGTTCTTC.

The CDR3 DNA sequence: TGTGCCAGCAGCCAAGATCCAGTTGGGGGGTTCTATGGCTACACCTTC. It specifies CASSQDPVGGFYGYTF. V usage is TRBV4-2 and J usage is TRBJ1-2; tentative D call: TRBD1 (5 bases). Germline V lookup: CDR1 LGHNA, CDR2 YNFKEQ. V gave up 0 bases and J gave up 4 bases, with 15 bases separating them. The CDR3 covers 16 residues.